The clone carrying this TCR beta chain turned up a few times. Its target is unknown. This entry comes from a study of blood T cells in healthy people across ages. Study outcomes and limitations: Naive T cell percentage showed a strong correlation with TCR beta diversity.

There were healthy Caucasian individuals from Russia, aged roughly 6 to 95, serving as donors. Total RNA was extracted at no less than 5.5 micrograms per sample. Combining a sample-barcoded 5' primer with a J-beta primer mix, a second PCR ran for roughly 7 to 12 cycles. CDR3-containing paired-end reads numbered at least 2.5 million in each sample. TCRdb ran MiXCR on the 5' RACE reads and lists one entry per CDR3 protein. The data contain roughly 500,000 distinct CDR3 sequences, 27% of them singletons. Germline V gives CDR1 SEHNR, CDR2 FQNEAQ (reference sequence). The CDR3 totals 14 residues. The V gene lost 7 bases and the J gene lost 1 base, with 14 bases spanning the gap.

Sequencing used blood. V and J are TRBV7-9 and TRBJ2-7; D possibly corresponds to TRBD2 (6 bases). The sequence was obtained from a woman in her 70s in good health. The CDR3 sequence: CASTLMGGSYEQYF. CDR3 nucleotides: TGTGCCAGCACCCTAATGGGGGGTTCCTACGAGCAGTACTTC.